The sequence of this T cell receptor beta chain was determined in a study of OX40 agonist ivuxolimab in advanced cancers. Clones were sequenced by immunoSEQ multiplex PCR, and TCRdb holds only the in-frame ones, with some missing. The table shows around 69,000 clones, with 89% occurring only once. With 5 bases removed from V and 6 bases from J, the gap between germline ends came to 14 bases. This CDR3 has 13 residues. Germline V gene sequence: CDR1 MDHEN, CDR2 SYDVKM. Material: CD4+ or CD8+ T cells sorted from blood, obtained in a trial of the OX40 agonist ivuxolimab. The chain joins TRBV28 to TRBJ2-7, with D possibly being TRBD1 or TRBD2 (5 bases each). The sequence was obtained from an adult with an advanced solid tumor such as melanoma, head and neck, liver or kidney cancer. CDR3 bases: TGTGCCAGCAGTACCCTGGGACCGGTCGAGCAGTACTTC. Translated, it gives CASSTLGPVEQYF.